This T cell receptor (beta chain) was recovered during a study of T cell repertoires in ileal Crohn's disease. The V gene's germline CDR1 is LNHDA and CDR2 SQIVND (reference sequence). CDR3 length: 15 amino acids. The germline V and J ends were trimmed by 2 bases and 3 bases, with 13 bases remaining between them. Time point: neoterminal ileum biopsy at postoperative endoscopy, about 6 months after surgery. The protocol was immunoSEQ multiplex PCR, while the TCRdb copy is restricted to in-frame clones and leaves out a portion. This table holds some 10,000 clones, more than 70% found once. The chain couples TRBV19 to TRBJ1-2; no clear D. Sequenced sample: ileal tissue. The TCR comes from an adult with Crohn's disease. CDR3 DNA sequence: TGTGCCAGTAGTATAATGGACGTGAGGGACTATGGCTACACCTTC. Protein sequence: CASSIMDVRDYGYTF.